The 18 T cell receptor beta chains given below trace back to one sample, sequenced in a study of T cell changes during pregnancy in multiple sclerosis. The data were produced by immunoSEQ multiplex PCR, yet TCRdb's version contains in-frame clones alone and is incomplete. The sample has around 50,000 clones, over 90% seen once. Sequenced here: CD4+ T cells from peripheral blood mononuclear cells, sampled after pregnancy. The receptors shown here come from a female donor in good health, enrolled as a control in a pregnancy study.

The J gene is TRBJ1-4, the V gene TRBV7-6, with 7 bases fitting TRBD1. CDR1 is SGHVS, CDR2 FNYEAQ, per germline. This CDR3 has 16 amino acids. The V and J ends lost 5 bases and 4 bases, in that order; junction bases with no gene match: 10. Here the CDR3 DNA reads TGTGCCAGCAGCCCCCGATCGTGGGACAGTAATGAAAAACTGTTTTTT. Translating it yields CASSPRSWDSNEKLFF.

The chain combines TRBV7-9 with TRBJ2-4; no firm D call. V shed 1 base and J shed 1 base, with 11 bases lying between them. CDR3 length equals 16 residues. CDR1 and CDR2 (germline): SEHNR, FQNEAQ (reference sequence). CDR3 in DNA: TGTGCCAGCAGCTTAGGTTTTGGGCCGGCCAAAAACATTCAGTACTTC. This codes for CASSLGFGPAKNIQYF. The variable domain in full, completed from reference TRBV7-9 and TRBJ2-4, reads DTGVSQNPRHKITKRGQNVTFRCDPISEHNRLYWYRQTLGQGPEFLTYFQNEAQLEKSRLLSDRFSAERPKGSFSTLEIQRTEQGDSAMYLCASSLGFGPAKNIQYFGAGTRLSVL.

This chain joins TRBV5-6 and TRBJ2-4; D is perhaps TRBD2 (6 bases). Trimming stripped 4 bases from V and 6 bases from J, with 20 bases between. The CDR3 covers 16 residues. Germline-derived CDR1 and CDR2 are SGHDT and YYEEEE. CDR3 loop: CASSLDSGAVGNIQYF. CDR3 nucleotide sequence: TGTGCCAGCAGCCTAGATAGCGGTGCGGTCGGAAACATTCAGTACTTC.

The chain combines TRBV9 with TRBJ2-1, with D perhaps TRBD2 (6 bases). V was pared by 0 bases and J by 4 bases, with 14 bases between. CDR3 length: 16 amino acids. CDR1 SGDLS and CDR2 YYNGEE come from the germline V gene. DNA for the CDR3: TGTGCCAGCAGCGTAGTCGGGGGAGGTTATTACAATGAGCAGTTCTTC. Its translation is CASSVVGGGYYNEQFF.

The gene calls are TRBV7-6 and TRBJ2-2, with D perhaps TRBD2 (5 bases). The germline V gene has CDR1 SGHVS and CDR2 FNYEAQ. The CDR3 covers 19 residues. Trimming pared 7 bases from V and 5 bases from J, leaving 29 bases between. The CDR3 region has the DNA TGTGCCAGCAACCCCAGAGGACTCTCCTCGAGATTATCGACCGGGGAGCTGTTTTTT. Translated: CASNPRGLSSRLSTGELFF.

The CDR3 region is CSVGALYQETQYF. CDR3 bases: TGCAGCGTTGGCGCCTTGTACCAAGAGACCCAGTACTTC. The chain is built from TRBV29-1 and TRBJ2-5; D not certain. V was cut by 4 bases and J by 0 bases, with 9 bases left in between. This CDR3 contains 13 residues. CDR1 is SQVTM, CDR2 ANQGSEA, per germline.

CDR3 amino acids: CASSVRTSGPLAKNIQYF. CDR3 in DNA: TGTGCCAGCAGTGTGAGGACTAGCGGGCCTTTAGCCAAAAACATTCAGTACTTC. This chain connects TRBV2 to TRBJ2-4; 11 nucleotides line up with TRBD2. The V segment lost 4 bases and the J segment 0 bases; nucleotides outside the gene matches: 8. The CDR3 covers 18 residues. Germline V gene data show CDR1 as SNHLY and CDR2 as FYNNEI.

This clone has more than one count but fewer than ten. The chain recombines TRBV4-2 with TRBJ2-3; 10 nucleotides agree with TRBD2. Germline V gene lookup returns CDR1 LGHNA and CDR2 YNFKEQ. V was clipped by 4 bases and J by 6 bases; unmatched bases: 10. CDR3 length equals 16 residues. CDR3 DNA sequence: TGTGCCAGCAGCCCCAGTCTAGCGGGGGCCGGGGATACGCAGTATTTT. It encodes CASSPSLAGAGDTQYF.

This rearrangement joins TRBV14 to TRBJ2-1; TRBD2 matches at 12 bases. Germline loops: CDR1 SGHDN, CDR2 FVKESK. Germline trimming cut 3 bases from V and 10 bases from J; bases unmatched to any gene: 10. This CDR3 comprises 16 residues. The CDR3 sequence is CASSQTERGLAGEQFF. The CDR3 DNA reads as TGTGCCAGCAGCCAGACCGAGCGCGGACTAGCGGGGGAGCAGTTCTTC.

This clone was detected only a few times. V is TRBV29-1 and J is TRBJ1-2; tentatively, D is TRBD1 (5 bases). The germline CDR1 and CDR2 sequences are SQVTM and ANQGSEA. V lost 4 bases and J lost 8, with 23 bases in between. This CDR3 has 15 amino acids. DNA for the CDR3: TGCAGCGTTGGAGGAGGTGTGTCGGGGGTTGGCGGCTACACCTTC. This translates into CSVGGGVSGVGGYTF.

The J gene is TRBJ2-7, the V gene TRBV6-4, with D maybe TRBD2 (5 bases). Trimming took 6 bases from V and 0 from J, leaving 18 bases between them. The CDR3 consists of 16 residues. Per germline, CDR1 MRHNA and CDR2 SNTAGT. CDR3 residues: CASSLPTAGPSYEQYF. The CDR3 DNA reads TGTGCCAGCAGCCTACCTACTGCGGGCCCCTCCTACGAGCAGTACTTC.

The genes are TRBV5-1 and TRBJ2-7; TRBD1 matches at 7 bases. Trimming at V came to 4 bases and at J to 6 bases, leaving 10 bases not matched to a gene. Germline values: CDR1 SGHRS, CDR2 YFSETQ. This CDR3 spans 14 amino acids. CDR3 nucleotides: TGCGCCAGCAGCGAAAGGGGGCGCGGAAGCGAGCAGTACTTC. Translation: CASSERGRGSEQYF.

This chain connects TRBV19 to TRBJ2-1; 11 bases match TRBD2. Germline CDR1 reads LNHDA; CDR2 reads SQIVND (reference sequence). Germline trimming cut 5 bases from V and 8 bases from J; bases unmatched to any gene: 11. This CDR3 region has 16 residues. The CDR3 sequence is CASSAARLAGRHEQFF. Here the CDR3 DNA reads TGTGCCAGTAGTGCCGCGCGACTAGCGGGAAGGCATGAGCAGTTCTTC.

This clone came up a few times. The chain uses TRBV6-5 and TRBJ2-1; D might be TRBD2 (5 bases). V shed 2 bases and J shed 3 bases, with 14 bases lying between them. Germline V gene lookup returns CDR1 MNHEY and CDR2 SVGAGI. The CDR3 loop spans 16 amino acids. CDR3 sequence reads: CASSYNPGSIYNEQFF. The CDR3 DNA reads as TGTGCCAGCAGTTACAACCCGGGAAGTATCTACAATGAGCAGTTCTTC.

The table lists this clone with a count of one. The chain links TRBV7-6 to TRBJ2-7, with a tentative D call TRBD2 (5 bases). Germline loops: CDR1 SGHVS, CDR2 FNYEAQ. This CDR3 contains 12 residues. V shed 2 bases and J shed 5 bases, with 7 bases lying between them. The DNA for the CDR3 is TGTGCCAGCAGCTTAACCGGGGACGAGCAGTACTTC. Encoded protein: CASSLTGDEQYF.

The chain combines TRBV7-2 with TRBJ2-3; D gene uncertain. V lost 2 bases and J lost 4, with 10 bases in between. The CDR3 consists of 14 residues. The germline gives CDR1 SGHTA, CDR2 FQGNSA. CDR3 sequence: CASSLYKFPDTQYF. CDR3 in DNA: TGTGCCAGCAGCTTATACAAGTTCCCAGATACGCAGTATTTT.

This chain joins TRBV28 and TRBJ2-7; no clear D gene. The germline V gene encodes CDR1 MDHEN and CDR2 SYDVKM. The CDR3 runs 16 residues. Trimming pared 6 bases from V and 3 bases from J, leaving 21 bases between. The CDR3 DNA follows: TGTGCCAGCAGACCCCCCTCCGACACCGTGGGCTACGAGCAGTACTTC. Translating gives CASRPPSDTVGYEQYF.

By its share, this clone is medium-sized. This sequence joins TRBV6-1 and TRBJ1-5; maybe TRBD1 (6 bases). The germline gives CDR1 MNHNS, CDR2 SASEGT. The CDR3 is 16 residues long. Trimming removed 4 bases at V and 6 bases at J, with 19 bases between. The CDR3 spells CASSARGARVSQPQHF. The DNA for the CDR3 is TGTGCCAGCAGTGCCCGGGGGGCTAGAGTCTCTCAGCCCCAGCATTTT.